What follows are 3 T cell receptor beta chains derived from one specimen sequenced in a study of Graves' ophthalmopathy and Graves' hyperthyroidism. CDR3 regions of TCR beta were amplified from RNA transcripts. The workflow started with a first-round RT-PCR run with HTBI primers and then moved on to a second-round multiplex PCR. MiXCR was run by TCRdb on the multiplex PCR reads, yielding one entry per CDR3 protein. The table shows 150,000 to 200,000 distinct CDR3 sequences, with 39% occurring only once. Sequenced sample: peripheral blood. Receptors originate from a man aged 25 to 40 with Graves' ophthalmopathy.

This clonotype was found once. The chain couples TRBV7-2 to TRBJ2-7; D gene ambiguous. Germline lookup yields CDR1 SGHTA and CDR2 FQGNSA. The V and J ends lost 1 base and 0 bases respectively, with 10 bases between them. The CDR3 is made up of 15 amino acids. CDR3 coding DNA: TGTGCCAGCAGCTTAGGCCAGGTCAGCTCCTACGAGCAGTACTTC. Its protein is CASSLGQVSSYEQYF.

At least ten counts were recorded for this clonotype. The V call is TRBV20-1, the J call TRBJ1-5, with 8 positions matching TRBD1. The J segment lost 0 bases and the V segment lost 0 bases, leaving 7 bases of the junction unmatched. The CDR3 is 17 residues long. Per the germline V gene, CDR1 is DFQATT and CDR2 is SNEGSKA (reference sequence). CDR3 coding DNA: TGCAGTGCTAGAGATCCTGCAGGGGGCTCTAGCAATCAGCCCCAGCATTTT. It yields the protein CSARDPAGGSSNQPQHF.

V is TRBV27 and J is TRBJ2-7; tentatively, D is TRBD1 (6 bases). The CDR3 runs 14 residues. CDR1 is MNHEY, CDR2 SMNVEV, per germline (reference sequence). V was pared by 5 bases and J by 5 bases, with 16 bases between. The CDR3 DNA is TGTGCCAGCAGTCCCGGGCAGGGGTACCACGAGCAGTACTTC. It encodes CASSPGQGYHEQYF.